The present T cell receptor beta chain was sequenced within a study of tumor-infiltrating lymphocytes in primary liver carcinoma. Study-wide context: Those enrolled were patients of both sexes, who were aged 30 to 69 years. Study observations and caveats: The study found only about 7.5-25% of top clones in all five tumor regions.

DNA and RNA were both co-extracted from about 19-30 mg of bulk tissue that had not been sorted. Surgical resection was the treatment these patients received for primary liver carcinoma. The sample holds one count of this clonotype. Its antigen is not known. At one end the junction does not follow the germline gene, possibly because of a read error. This CDR3 comprises 15 residues. The investigators made TCR beta cDNA from approximately 500 ng total RNA, using a constant-region primer. Construction of TCR beta libraries relied on three successive nested multiplex PCR rounds employing slightly modified ARM-PCR. The first two PCR rounds used TRBV1-TRBV30 primers with a Cbeta primer, roughly 10 cycles each. TCRdb redid the calling of the multiplex PCR reads with MiXCR, one entry per CDR3 protein. The repertoire holds about 100,000 distinct CDR3 sequences, 55% to 70% seen once, with 9.5% in the top ten.

The genes are TRBV12-3 or TRBV12-4 and TRBJ2-5, with unresolved D. The receptor was derived from a woman aged 55-69 years with primary liver carcinoma and hepatitis B virus infection. The sample comprised liver tumor tissue from sampling region 5. Subset here: tumor region T5, tumor centre. The CDR3 coding sequence is TGTGCTAGCAGTTCACGGACCTATACCTCTCAGACCCAGTACTTC. This translates into CASSSRTYTSQTQYF.